Detailed here is one T cell receptor beta chain. Which antigen it targets is not known. Nothing much larger sits one base from this clone, and base qualities are not available. Instrument used: Illumina HiSeq 2500. TCR beta libraries were prepared by quantitative 5'-RACE with molecular barcodes. The authors processed their data as follows. To identify disease-linked TCR variants, a new computational method was used, one built on a probabilistic model of VDJ rearrangement. The raw public data were reprocessed by TCRdb itself: fastp quality trimming at Q25, MiXCR clonotype calling, in-frame beta chains only. Here each entry gathers all rows of one CDR3 protein and keeps the most common genes and DNA. What appears here as the V and J calls and clone size reflects TCRdb's work, not the paper's. The sample has about 140,000 distinct CDR3 sequences on record, roughly 30% of them singletons. Of the sample, over 5.5% is held by the ten largest clones.

The CDR3 starts with the cysteine, ends with the phenylalanine, and has 16 residues. Only the CDR3 part of the read is kept: 48 bases, read in frame from the first base. The germline V gene gives CDR1 as LGHNA and CDR2 as YNFKEQ. V and J are trimmed by 4 bases and 5 bases, and the gene matches miss 9 bases of the junction. These data come from a study of CD8 T cells in ankylosing spondylitis (dated by TCRdb to the late 2010s). As for the study more broadly: The study profiled T cell receptor beta repertoires in healthy donors and ankylosing spondylitis patients to find disease-linked TCR variants. The whole study cohort included under 140 healthy donors and over 20 ankylosing spondylitis patients. Peripheral blood was sampled, and synovial fluid was also collected from ankylosing spondylitis patients. The investigation overall reported the following: The disease-linked clones showed a CD8+ phenotype and occurred at relatively low frequencies in peripheral blood. A TCR beta motif of about eight highly homologous amino acid variants appeared characteristic of blood from ankylosing spondylitis patients. According to the report, matched synovial fluid samples from ankylosing spondylitis patients were significantly enriched for the disease-linked clones. Some of the motif variants had been reported before in the synovial fluid and blood of reactive arthritis patients, a finding that suggests common disease-initiation mechanisms.

For each ankylosing spondylitis patient, the synovial fluid sample was matched to a blood sample from that same patient. The clonotype was recovered from a male donor with ankylosing spondylitis. The sequence joins TRBV4-2 to TRBJ2-5, with TRBD2 matching 11 junction bases. The sequenced sample consisted of synovial fluid, either unsorted or a sorted T cell fraction (not recorded which). The CDR3 sequence is CASSRLAGGPLETQYF. The DNA sequence reads TGTGCCAGCAGCCGATTAGCGGGAGGGCCTTTGGAGACCCAGTACTTC.